This T cell receptor beta chain was profiled in a study of CD8+CD57+ T cells in acquired aplastic anemia. Background on the study: Sorted CD4+ and CD8+ cell DNA averaged about 3 ug.

Study results and limitations: The same twenty-nine CD8+ CDR3 sequences occurred in patients and in controls. Patients showed no significant difference from controls in CD8+ Simpson's diversity.

Genomic DNA served as template for TCR beta VDJ and CDR3 profiling. A single record per CDR3 protein comes from TCRdb applying MiXCR to the reads. This table has hundreds of thousands of distinct CDR3 sequences, less than 60% appearing once. All patients picked for sequencing had shown, by flow cytometry, an expansion of CD8+CD57+ cells. Severe acquired aplastic anemia was diagnosed in all patients. On this clonotype itself: Antigen specificity is unknown.

The material sequenced was sorted CD4+, CD8+, or CD8+CD57+ T cells (not recorded which) from PBMCs. This TCR was sampled from a human donor with aplastic anemia.

The chain's CDR3 is CASSNKATQYF. The CDR3 region has the DNA TGTGCCAGCAGCAACAAGGCGACCCAGTACTTC. This chain joins TRBV7-6 and TRBJ2-5; D is unclear. The CDR3 totals 11 residues. Trimming removed 5 bases from V and 7 bases from J, with 8 bases in between. Germline V lookup: CDR1 SGHVS, CDR2 FNYEAQ.